This T cell receptor (beta chain) was recovered during a study of post-analysis software for immune sequencing data. Study results and limitations: When compared against controls, multiple sclerosis patients showed significantly lower normalized Chao1 diversity. Comparison of patients with controls showed five or six TRBV segments more frequent in patients, TRBV5-6, TRBV5-1 and TRBV20-1 among them.

This clonotype appeared a few times. Its antigen is unknown. Researchers reported that TCR beta cDNA libraries carried unique molecular identifiers. Yield was approximately 500,000 cDNA molecules from around 1 to 9.1 million T cells. TCRdb itself ran the PCR reads through MiXCR, one entry per CDR3 protein. Among approximately 360,000 distinct CDR3 sequences listed, about a third were seen once. Unmatched junction bases numbered 7, after V lost 7 bases and J lost 5 bases. Per germline, CDR1 MNHEY and CDR2 SVGEGT. This CDR3 is built from 14 residues. The specimen sequenced was blood. This rearrangement joins TRBV6-2 or TRBV6-3 to TRBJ2-5; the match to TRBD2 covers 10 bases. The sequence came from a girl aged 10 to 17 with multiple sclerosis. CDR3 protein: CASNPAGGRETQYF. The CDR3 DNA sequence: TGTGCCAGCAATCCAGCGGGGGGGCGTGAGACCCAGTACTTC.